This note documents a single T cell receptor (beta chain) sequence. The sample comes from a study of T cell changes during pregnancy in multiple sclerosis. Using immunoSEQ multiplex PCR, the repertoire was profiled, and TCRdb retains in-frame clones only, with some absent. The table includes around 68,000 clones, 75% to 95% detected once. The CDR3 has 15 amino acids. The germline V gene encodes CDR1 MNHEY and CDR2 SVGAGI. V lost 2 bases and J lost 2, with 9 bases in between. This sequence was found in a female donor in good health, enrolled as a control in a pregnancy study. The sequences come from peripheral blood, collected in the third trimester of pregnancy. The chain combines TRBV6-5 with TRBJ2-2; D is unresolved. The CDR3 here is CASSYMVANTGELFF. In DNA form, the CDR3 reads TGTGCCAGCAGTTACATGGTAGCCAACACCGGGGAGCTGTTTTTT.